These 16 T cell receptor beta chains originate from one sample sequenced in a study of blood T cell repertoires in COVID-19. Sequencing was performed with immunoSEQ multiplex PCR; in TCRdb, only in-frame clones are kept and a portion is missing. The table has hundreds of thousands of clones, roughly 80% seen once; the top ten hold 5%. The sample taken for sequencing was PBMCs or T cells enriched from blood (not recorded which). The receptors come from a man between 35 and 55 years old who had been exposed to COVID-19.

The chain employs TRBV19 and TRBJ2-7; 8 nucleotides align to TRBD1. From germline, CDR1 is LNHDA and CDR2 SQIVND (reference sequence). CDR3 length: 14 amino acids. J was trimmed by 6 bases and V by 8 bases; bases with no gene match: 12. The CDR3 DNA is TGTGCCAGTGGGACAGGTCTTAGGGTTAGCGAGCAGTACTTC. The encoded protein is CASGTGLRVSEQYF.

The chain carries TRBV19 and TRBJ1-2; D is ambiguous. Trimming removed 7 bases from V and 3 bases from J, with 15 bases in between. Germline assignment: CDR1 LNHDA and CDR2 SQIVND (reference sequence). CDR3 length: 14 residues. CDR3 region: CASKVNEVHYGYTF. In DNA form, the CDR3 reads TGTGCCAGTAAGGTTAATGAGGTACACTATGGCTACACCTTC. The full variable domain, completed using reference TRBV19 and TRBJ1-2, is DGGITQSPKYLFRKEGQNVTLSCEQNLNHDAMYWYRQDPGQGLRLIYYSQIVNDFQKGDIAEGYSVSREKKESFPLTVTSAQKNPTAFYLCASKVNEVHYGYTFGSGTRLTVV.

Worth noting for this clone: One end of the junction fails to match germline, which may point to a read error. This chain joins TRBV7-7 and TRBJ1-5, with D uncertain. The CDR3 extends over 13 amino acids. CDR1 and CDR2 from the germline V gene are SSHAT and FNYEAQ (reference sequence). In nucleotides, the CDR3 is TGTGCTAGCAGCCTGGGTCTAGAGCAGCCCCAGCATTTT. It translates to CASSLGLEQPQHF.

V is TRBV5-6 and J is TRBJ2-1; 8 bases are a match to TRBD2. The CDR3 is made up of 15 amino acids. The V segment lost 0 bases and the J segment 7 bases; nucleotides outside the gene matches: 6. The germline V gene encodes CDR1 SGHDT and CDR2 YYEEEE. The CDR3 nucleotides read TGTGCCAGCAGCTTGGGCCTAGCGGGTGTAAATGAGCAGTTCTTC. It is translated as CASSLGLAGVNEQFF.

Written as DNA, the CDR3 is TGTGCCAGCAGCTACTACGAGCAGTACTTC. Protein sequence: CASSYYEQYF. This chain connects TRBV25-1 to TRBJ2-7; unclear D gene. The CDR3 runs to 10 residues. Germline V gene data show CDR1 as MGHDK and CDR2 as SYGVNS. V lost 6 bases and J lost 3, with 3 bases in between.

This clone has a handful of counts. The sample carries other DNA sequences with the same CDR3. CDR3 sequence (DNA): TGTGCCAGCAGCTTAGGTAGCTCCTATAATTCACCCCTCCACTTT. It yields the protein CASSLGSSYNSPLHF. The chain joins TRBV7-9 to TRBJ1-6, with D unresolved. Trimming stripped 1 base from V and 0 bases from J, with 4 bases between. Germline V lookup: CDR1 SEHNR, CDR2 FQNEAQ (reference sequence). This CDR3 has 15 residues.

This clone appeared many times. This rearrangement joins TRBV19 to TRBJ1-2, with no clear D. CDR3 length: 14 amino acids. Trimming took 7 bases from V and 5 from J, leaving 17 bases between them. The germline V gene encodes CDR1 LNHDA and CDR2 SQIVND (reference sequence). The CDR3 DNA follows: TGTGCCAGTAATCTTGCTGGCAGGAATTATGGCTACACCTTC. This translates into CASNLAGRNYGYTF.

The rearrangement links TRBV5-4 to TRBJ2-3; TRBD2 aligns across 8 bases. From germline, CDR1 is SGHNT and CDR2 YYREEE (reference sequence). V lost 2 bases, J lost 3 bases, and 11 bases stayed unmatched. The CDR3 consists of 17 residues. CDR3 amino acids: CASSLTGGPRVTDTQYF. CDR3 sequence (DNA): TGTGCCAGCAGCTTAACGGGAGGGCCGAGAGTTACAGATACGCAGTATTTT.

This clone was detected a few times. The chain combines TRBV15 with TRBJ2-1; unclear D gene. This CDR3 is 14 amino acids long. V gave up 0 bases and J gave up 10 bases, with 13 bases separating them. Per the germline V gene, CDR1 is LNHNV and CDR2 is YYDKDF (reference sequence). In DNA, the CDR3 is TGTGCCACCAGCAGAGATCCTCTATTGATAGAGCAGTTCTTC. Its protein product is CATSRDPLLIEQFF.

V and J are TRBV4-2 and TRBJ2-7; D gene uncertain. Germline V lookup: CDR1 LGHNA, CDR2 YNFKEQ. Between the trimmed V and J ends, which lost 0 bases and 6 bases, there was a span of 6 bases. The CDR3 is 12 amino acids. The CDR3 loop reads CASSQDFSEQYF. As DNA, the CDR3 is TGTGCCAGCAGCCAAGATTTCAGCGAGCAGTACTTC.

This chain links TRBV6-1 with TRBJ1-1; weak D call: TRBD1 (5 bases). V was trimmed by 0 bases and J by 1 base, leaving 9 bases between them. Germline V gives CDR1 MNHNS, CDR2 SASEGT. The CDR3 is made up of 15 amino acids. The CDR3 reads CASSEAVGGNTEAFF. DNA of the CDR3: TGTGCCAGCAGTGAAGCTGTGGGGGGGAACACTGAAGCTTTCTTT.

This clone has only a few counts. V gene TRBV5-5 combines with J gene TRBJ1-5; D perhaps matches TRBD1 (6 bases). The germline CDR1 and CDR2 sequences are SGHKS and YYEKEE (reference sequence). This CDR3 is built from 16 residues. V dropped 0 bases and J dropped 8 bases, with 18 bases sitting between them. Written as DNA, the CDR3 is TGTGCCAGCAGCTTGGGATCTGGGGGACACGGCGAGCCCCAGCATTTT. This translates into CASSLGSGGHGEPQHF.

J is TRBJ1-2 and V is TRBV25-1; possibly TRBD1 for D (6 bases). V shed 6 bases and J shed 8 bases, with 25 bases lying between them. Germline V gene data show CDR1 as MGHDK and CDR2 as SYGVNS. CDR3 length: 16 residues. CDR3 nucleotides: TGTGCCAGCAGACCGATGGCGGGGGGCGCGTTCAGAGGCTACACCTTC. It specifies CASRPMAGGAFRGYTF.

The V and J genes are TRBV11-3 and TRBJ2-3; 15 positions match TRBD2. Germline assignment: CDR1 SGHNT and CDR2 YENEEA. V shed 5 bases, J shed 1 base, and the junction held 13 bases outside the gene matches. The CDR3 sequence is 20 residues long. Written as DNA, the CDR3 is TGTGCCAGCAGCCCCGGACTAGCGGGAGGGCCGGATTTACGCACAGATACGCAGTATTTT. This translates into CASSPGLAGGPDLRTDTQYF.

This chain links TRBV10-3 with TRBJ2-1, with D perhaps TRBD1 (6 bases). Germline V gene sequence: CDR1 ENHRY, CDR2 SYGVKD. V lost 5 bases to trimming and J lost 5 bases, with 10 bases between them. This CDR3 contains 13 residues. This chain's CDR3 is CAISRKGDNEQFF. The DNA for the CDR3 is TGTGCCATCAGTCGAAAGGGGGACAATGAGCAGTTCTTC.

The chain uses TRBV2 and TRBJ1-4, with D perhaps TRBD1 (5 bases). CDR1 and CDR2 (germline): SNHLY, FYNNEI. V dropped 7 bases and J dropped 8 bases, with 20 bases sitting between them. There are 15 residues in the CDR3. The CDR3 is CASNTARGFLEKLFF. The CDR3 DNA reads TGTGCCAGCAATACAGCTAGGGGCTTCTTAGAAAAACTGTTTTTT.